This is a list of T cell receptor beta chains from one sample in a study of patients and donors after allogeneic stem cell transplantation. TCRdb re-called the RT-PCR reads with MiXCR, one entry per CDR3 protein. The sample holds hundreds of thousands of distinct CDR3 sequences, 16% seen once. Sample: blood, either unsorted or a sorted T cell fraction (not recorded which). The receptors were sampled from a human donor who was either an allogeneic HSCT recipient or a stem cell or donor lymphocyte infusion donor (not recorded which). It is not recorded whose cells these are; they may come from a transplant donor. CDR3s include the opening cysteine and the closing phenylalanine or tryptophan. D genes are given only for firm matches. Size is omitted from some rows. Given values are once, few, many or a class for expanded clones.

J gene,D gene,V gene,clone size,CDR3 protein,CDR3 DNA
TRBJ1-1,NA,TRBV29-1,NA,CSVERIGRMNTEAFF,TGCAGCGTTGAAAGGATCGGACGGATGAACACTGAAGCTTTCTTT
TRBJ2-7,NA,TRBV18,NA,CASSPRGSDEQYF,TGTGCCAGCTCACCACGAGGGAGCGACGAGCAGTACTTC
TRBJ2-3,NA,TRBV27,few,CASSLPGRDTDTQYF,TGTGCCAGCAGTCTCCCCGGACGGGACACAGATACGCAGTATTTT
TRBJ2-7,NA,TRBV10-3,many,CAISESAYEQYF,TGTGCCATCAGTGAGTCCGCCTACGAGCAGTACTTC
TRBJ1-5,NA,TRBV30,few,CAWSVRQTNQPQHF,TGTGCCTGGAGTGTTAGACAGACTAATCAGCCCCAGCATTTT
TRBJ1-2,TRBD1,TRBV12-3/TRBV12-4,few,CASSSTQGINYGYTF,TGTGCCAGCAGCTCTACACAGGGGATTAACTATGGCTACACCTTC
TRBJ2-7,NA,TRBV7-9,few,CASSPLRVSSYEQYF,TGTGCCAGCAGCCCACTCCGGGTCAGCTCCTACGAGCAGTACTTC
TRBJ1-1,NA,TRBV2,few,CASRRLNTEAFF,TGTGCCAGCAGGCGCTTGAACACTGAAGCTTTCTTT
TRBJ1-2,TRBD1,TRBV30,NA,CAWTGGAGYTF,TGTGCCTGGACAGGGGGCGCGGGCTACACCTTC
TRBJ1-3,NA,TRBV20-1,NA,CSASTQVGNTIYF,TGCAGTGCTAGTACCCAGGTTGGAAACACCATATATTTT
TRBJ1-2,NA,TRBV7-9,NA,CASSLSEGTGYGYTF,TGTGCCAGCAGCTTATCTGAGGGGACCGGCTATGGCTACACCTTC
TRBJ2-1,TRBD2,TRBV6-4,few,CASSLLAGGPRNEQFF,TGTGCCAGCAGTTTACTAGCGGGGGGGCCGAGGAATGAGCAGTTCTTC
TRBJ2-1,NA,TRBV11-2,many,CASRRSSRGEQFF,TGTGCCAGCAGGCGCTCGTCGAGGGGTGAGCAGTTCTTC
TRBJ2-1,NA,TRBV5-1,NA,CASSVRSHEQFF,TGCGCCAGCAGCGTCAGATCCCATGAGCAGTTCTTC
TRBJ1-5,NA,TRBV5-5,NA,CASSRDSFNQPQHF,TGTGCCAGCAGCCGGGACTCTTTCAATCAGCCCCAGCATTTT
TRBJ2-1,TRBD2,TRBV5-1,NA,CASSMGLAGVNEQFF,TGCGCCAGCAGCATGGGACTAGCGGGGGTCAATGAGCAGTTCTTC
TRBJ1-5,TRBD1,TRBV20-1,NA,CSARDGQGHQPQHF,TGCAGTGCTAGAGATGGACAGGGACATCAGCCCCAGCATTTT
TRBJ2-1,NA,TRBV9,NA,CASSAEVDNEQFF,TGTGCCAGCAGCGCGGAAGTAGACAATGAGCAGTTCTTC
TRBJ1-5,NA,TRBV30,NA,CAWSGGGSQPQHF,TGTGCCTGGAGTGGAGGGGGTAGTCAGCCCCAGCATTTT
TRBJ2-7,NA,TRBV4-1,few,CASSQGRSYEQYF,TGCGCCAGCAGCCAAGGGCGCAGCTACGAGCAGTACTTC
TRBJ2-5,TRBD2,TRBV5-6,few,CASSPWQRERRETQYF,TGTGCCAGCAGTCCATGGCAGCGGGAGAGGAGAGAGACCCAGTACTTC
TRBJ2-1,NA,TRBV5-1,few,CASSPEGGPGEQFF,TGCGCCAGCAGCCCTGAGGGGGGGCCAGGTGAGCAGTTCTTC
TRBJ1-2,NA,TRBV20-1,few,CSARERGSYGYTF,TGCAGTGCTAGAGAGCGGGGTAGCTATGGCTACACCTTC
TRBJ2-7,NA,TRBV4-1,few,CASSQSPEAEQYF,TGCGCCAGCAGCCAAAGCCCGGAGGCCGAGCAGTACTTC
TRBJ2-5,NA,TRBV18,few,CASSPRLVEETQYF,TGTGCCAGCTCACCACGACTAGTCGAGGAGACCCAGTACTTC
TRBJ1-5,NA,TRBV11-2,NA,CASSLSADQPQHF,TGTGCCAGCAGCTTGTCAGCCGATCAGCCCCAGCATTTT
TRBJ2-7,TRBD1,TRBV27,many,CASSLRGRTGIYQDPYEQYF,TGTGCCAGCAGTTTAAGGGGCAGGACAGGGATTTACCAGGACCCCTACGAGCAGTACTTC
TRBJ2-1,NA,TRBV11-2,many,CASTTAGRNEQFF,TGTGCCAGCACCACTGCAGGGCGCAATGAGCAGTTCTTC
TRBJ1-2,NA,TRBV4-2,few,CASSPPIAGNNYGYTF,TGTGCCAGCAGCCCGCCGATAGCAGGGAATAACTATGGCTACACCTTC